This passage covers 7 T cell receptor beta chains from one sample sequenced in a study of T cell responses to AZD1222 COVID-19 vaccine. Repertoires were generated with immunoSEQ multiplex PCR, while TCRdb's copy carries only in-frame clones and drops some. There are more than 110,000 clones in the sample; 92% occur only once, and around 3% lies in the top ten. The specimen was peripheral blood, collected on day 0 of AZD1222 vaccination. These receptors were collected from an adult in good health.

This clone was detected only a few times. The chain recombines TRBV6-2 or TRBV6-3 with TRBJ2-7, with 8 nucleotides matching TRBD2. J was trimmed by 6 bases and V by 0 bases; bases with no gene match: 10. The CDR3 loop spans 16 amino acids. The germline gives CDR1 MNHEY, CDR2 SVGEGT. In DNA form, the CDR3 reads TGTGCCAGCAGTTACTCGATTTTAGCGGGAAGCGGCGAGCAGTACTTC. The encoded protein is CASSYSILAGSGEQYF.

This chain joins TRBV7-9 and TRBJ2-1; D is possibly TRBD2 (6 bases). V lost 5 bases, J lost 6 bases, and 20 bases lay in between. Per germline, CDR1 SEHNR and CDR2 FQNEAQ (reference sequence). This CDR3 region has 16 residues. The CDR3 DNA is TGTGCCAGCAGCCGGGTGTCGGGAGACCGTCCCAATGAGCAGTTCTTC. Translating it yields CASSRVSGDRPNEQFF.

V gene TRBV5-1 combines with J gene TRBJ1-1; TRBD1 agrees at 8 bases. Trimming removed 4 bases from V and 6 bases from J; junction bases left unmatched: 5. This CDR3 has 13 residues. CDR1 and CDR2 from the germline V gene are SGHRS and YFSETQ. CDR3 loop: CASSHGTGAEAFF. CDR3 DNA: TGCGCCAGCAGCCATGGGACAGGCGCTGAAGCTTTCTTT.

This clone was observed a single time. The chain combines TRBV30 with TRBJ1-2; unclear D gene. Trimming stripped 4 bases from V and 2 bases from J, with 11 bases between. Germline V gene lookup returns CDR1 GTSNPN and CDR2 SVGIG (reference sequence). The CDR3 totals 13 residues. The CDR3 DNA sequence: TGTGCCTGGACCGTCAGCGGAAACTATGGCTACACCTTC. Amino acid sequence: CAWTVSGNYGYTF.

The CDR3 loop reads CASGGTGDTGELFF. CDR3 nucleotide sequence: TGTGCCAGCGGGGGGACAGGGGACACCGGGGAGCTGTTTTTT. V and J are TRBV28 and TRBJ2-2, with 10 nucleotides matching TRBD1. Germline loops: CDR1 MDHEN, CDR2 SYDVKM. V lost 8 bases, J lost 3 bases, and 3 bases stayed unmatched. The CDR3 is 14 amino acids. Combining the CDR3 with reference TRBV28 and TRBJ2-2 gives the whole variable domain DVKVTQSSRYLVKRTGEKVFLECVQDMDHENMFWYRQDPGLGLRLIYFSYDVKMKEKGDIPEGYSVSREKKERFSLILESASTNQTSMYLCASGGTGDTGELFFGEGSRLTVL.

Note on this clone: The sample holds other DNA sequences that translate to the same CDR3. The chain employs TRBV30 and TRBJ2-2, with D perhaps TRBD1 (6 bases). The CDR3 contains 13 residues. From germline, CDR1 is GTSNPN and CDR2 SVGIG (reference sequence). Trimming removed 3 bases at V and 3 bases at J, with 8 bases between. CDR3 region: CAWRGHYTGELFF. The CDR3 nucleotides read TGTGCCTGGAGGGGACACTACACCGGGGAGCTGTTTTTT.

V usage is TRBV5-6 and J usage is TRBJ1-3; D call uncertain. The V and J ends lost 4 bases and 0 bases respectively, with 8 bases between them. This CDR3 has 14 amino acids. The germline CDR1 and CDR2 sequences are SGHDT and YYEEEE. CDR3 residues: CASSPDYSGNTIYF. Here the CDR3 DNA reads TGTGCCAGCAGCCCTGATTACTCTGGAAACACCATATATTTT.